This record covers a single T cell receptor beta chain. Its antigen is undetermined. One end of the junction does not line up with germline, which may come from a read error. Template switching introduced a universal primer site, and the cDNA bore unique molecular identifiers. TCRdb re-derived calls from the 5' RACE reads in MiXCR, one entry per CDR3 protein. Of a few hundred thousand distinct CDR3 sequences in the sample, 8.5% to 10% are singletons; the top ten hold over 7%. The source of the sample is a study of identical twins. Study results and limitations: Monozygotic twins shared more out-of-frame TCR alpha than recombination models predicted.

The CDR3 covers 14 residues. From germline, CDR1 is DFQATT and CDR2 SNEGSKA (reference sequence). The chain combines TRBV20-1 with TRBJ2-1, with 9 bases fitting TRBD2. Sequencing was performed on naive T cells sorted from blood. The clonotype originates from a woman in her fifties or sixties in good health. The CDR3 region has the DNA TGCAGTGCCAGAGGGGCGGGAGGGCCCAATGAGCAGTTCTTC. It specifies CSARGAGGPNEQFF.